This T cell receptor beta chain was captured by sequencing in a study of a mutant IDH1 vaccine in newly diagnosed glioma. Profiling relied on immunoSEQ multiplex PCR, and the TCRdb table lists in-frame clones only, not all of them. The table has 33,000 or so clones, almost 80% seen once. Described time point: week 35, safety follow-up. The study gave 300 ug of mutant IDH1 20-mer peptide per vaccine dose, with topical imiquimod. The count of this clone is one. As yet, its antigen is unknown. The V end lost 4 bases, the J end lost 6 bases, and 34 bases lay between the germline ends. This CDR3 has 20 residues. The germline CDR1 and CDR2 sequences are MDHEN and SYDVKM.

Sequenced here: PBMCs, sampled from a glioma patient whose treatment included an IDH1 peptide vaccine. The gene calls are TRBV28 and TRBJ2-7; D is perhaps TRBD2 (5 bases). This TCR was recovered from a woman younger than 45 with glioma. Some clones in this sample may be carry-over from other donors' samples. The chain's CDR3 is CASSSSPHFTLGGSSLEQYF. CDR3 nucleotide sequence: TGTGCCAGCAGTTCCTCCCCACACTTCACACTAGGCGGAAGTTCTCTCGAGCAGTACTTC.